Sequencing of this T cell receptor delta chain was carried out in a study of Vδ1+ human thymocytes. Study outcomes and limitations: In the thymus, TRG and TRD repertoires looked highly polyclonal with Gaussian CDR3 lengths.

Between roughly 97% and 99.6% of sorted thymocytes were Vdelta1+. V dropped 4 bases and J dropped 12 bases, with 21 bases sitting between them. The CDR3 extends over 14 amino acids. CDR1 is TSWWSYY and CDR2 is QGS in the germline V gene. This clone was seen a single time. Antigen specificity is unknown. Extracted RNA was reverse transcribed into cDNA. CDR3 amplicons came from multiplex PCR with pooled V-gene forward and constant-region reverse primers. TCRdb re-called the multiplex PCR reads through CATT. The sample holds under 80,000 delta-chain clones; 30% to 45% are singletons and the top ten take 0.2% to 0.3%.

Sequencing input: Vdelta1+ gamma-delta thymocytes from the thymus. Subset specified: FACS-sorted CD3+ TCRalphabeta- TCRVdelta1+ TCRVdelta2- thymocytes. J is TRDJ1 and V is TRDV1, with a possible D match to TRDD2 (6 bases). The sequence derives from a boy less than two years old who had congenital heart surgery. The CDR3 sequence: CALGAPSPYDRVIF. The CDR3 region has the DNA TGTGCTCTTGGGGCACCTTCCCCCTACGATAGGGTCATCTTT.